These 5 T cell receptor beta chains were sequenced from one sample in a study of Graves' ophthalmopathy and Graves' hyperthyroidism. The TCR beta CDR3 regions underwent amplification from RNA transcripts. HTBI primers were employed in first-round RT-PCR, then a second-round multiplex PCR followed. TCRdb itself ran the multiplex PCR reads through MiXCR, one entry per CDR3 protein. The repertoire holds about 390,000 distinct CDR3 sequences, with about a sixth as singletons. The specimen was peripheral blood. Source of these receptors: an adult woman with stable Graves' hyperthyroidism.

The rearrangement links TRBV29-1 to TRBJ2-7; 9 bases match TRBD2. Germline CDR1 SQVTM, CDR2 ANQGSEA. Germline trimming cut 6 bases from V and 0 bases from J; bases unmatched to any gene: 6. This CDR3 region has 14 residues. The CDR3 nucleotides read TGCAGCGTCTTCCTAGCGGGGAGCTCCTACGAGCAGTACTTC. Translation: CSVFLAGSSYEQYF.

This clonotype was observed many times. V and J are TRBV5-5 and TRBJ1-2; the match to TRBD1 covers 7 bases. The CDR3 runs 14 residues. V lost 4 bases and J lost 5; bases outside the gene matches: 8. CDR1 is SGHKS, CDR2 YYEKEE, per germline (reference sequence). This chain's CDR3 is CASSQGEGAYGYTF. The CDR3 DNA is TGTGCCAGCAGCCAAGGGGAGGGGGCGTATGGCTACACCTTC.

This chain links TRBV11-2 with TRBJ1-1, with D perhaps TRBD1 (5 bases). Deletions cut 7 bases from V and 6 bases from J, with 12 bases between. CDR1 is SGHAT and CDR2 is FQNNGV in the germline V gene. This CDR3 is built from 12 residues. The DNA of the CDR3 is TGTGCCAGCAAACTGCTGGGGGCTGAAGCTTTCTTT. This sequence encodes CASKLLGAEAFF.

This clonotype was seen ten or more times. This chain joins TRBV2 and TRBJ1-5; D remains unclear. V was shortened by 1 base and J by 6 bases, with 10 bases between the two germline ends. CDR3 length: 14 amino acids. Germline V CDR1 and CDR2: SNHLY, FYNNEI. Written as DNA, the CDR3 is TGTGCCAGCAGTGAAGGGACGCGGGGTCAGCCCCAGCATTTT. Amino acids: CASSEGTRGQPQHF.

Many counts were recorded for this clonotype. This chain uses TRBV20-1 with TRBJ2-5, with 8 bases that match TRBD2. Trimming removed 6 bases from V and 2 bases from J; junction bases left unmatched: 8. Germline CDR1 DFQATT, CDR2 SNEGSKA (reference sequence). There are 14 residues in the CDR3. CDR3 loop: CSAGTSMVQETQYF. Here the CDR3 DNA reads TGCAGTGCCGGGACTAGTATGGTGCAAGAGACCCAGTACTTC.